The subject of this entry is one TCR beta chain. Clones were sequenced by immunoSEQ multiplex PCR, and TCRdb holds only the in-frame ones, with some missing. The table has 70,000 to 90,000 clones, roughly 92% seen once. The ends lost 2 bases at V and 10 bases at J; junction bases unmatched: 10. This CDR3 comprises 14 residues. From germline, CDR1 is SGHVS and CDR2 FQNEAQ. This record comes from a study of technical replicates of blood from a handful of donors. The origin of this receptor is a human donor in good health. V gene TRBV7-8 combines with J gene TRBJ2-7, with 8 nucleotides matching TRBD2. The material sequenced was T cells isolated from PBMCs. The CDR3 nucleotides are TGTGCCAGCAGCTTATGGCCGGGGGGGCGGGTACAGTACTTC. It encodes CASSLWPGGRVQYF.